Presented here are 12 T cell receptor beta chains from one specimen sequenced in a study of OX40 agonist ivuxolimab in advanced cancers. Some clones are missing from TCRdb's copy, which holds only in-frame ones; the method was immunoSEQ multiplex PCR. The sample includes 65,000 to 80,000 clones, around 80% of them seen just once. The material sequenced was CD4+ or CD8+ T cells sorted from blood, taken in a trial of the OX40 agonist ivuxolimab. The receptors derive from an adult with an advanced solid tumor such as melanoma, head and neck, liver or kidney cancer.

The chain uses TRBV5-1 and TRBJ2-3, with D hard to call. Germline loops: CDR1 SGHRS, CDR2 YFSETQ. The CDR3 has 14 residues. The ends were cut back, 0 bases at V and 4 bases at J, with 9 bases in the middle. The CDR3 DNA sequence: TGCGCCAGCAGCTTGGGTTCTACTTCAGATACGCAGTATTTT. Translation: CASSLGSTSDTQYF.

The CDR3 loop is CASSPAPTSGGRNEQFF. The CDR3 nucleotides read TGTGCCAGCAGCCCTGCCCCGACTAGCGGGGGACGTAATGAGCAGTTCTTC. The J gene is TRBJ2-1, the V gene TRBV9, with TRBD2 matching 12 bases. Germline loops: CDR1 SGDLS, CDR2 YYNGEE. CDR3 length equals 17 residues. The V gene end was trimmed by 4 bases and the J gene end by 7 bases; junction bases not matched to a gene: 12.

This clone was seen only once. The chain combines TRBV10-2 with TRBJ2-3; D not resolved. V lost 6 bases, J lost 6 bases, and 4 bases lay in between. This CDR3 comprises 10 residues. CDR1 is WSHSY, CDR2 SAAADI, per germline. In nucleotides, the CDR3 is TGCGCCAGCAGGGGCGATACGCAGTATTTT. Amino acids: CASRGDTQYF.

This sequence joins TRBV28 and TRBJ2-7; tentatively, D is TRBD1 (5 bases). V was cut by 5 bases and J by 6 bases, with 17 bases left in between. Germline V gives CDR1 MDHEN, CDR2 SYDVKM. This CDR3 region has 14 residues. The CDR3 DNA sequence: TGTGCCAGCAGTAATGACAGACGGGCCTCCGAGCAGTACTTC. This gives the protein CASSNDRRASEQYF.

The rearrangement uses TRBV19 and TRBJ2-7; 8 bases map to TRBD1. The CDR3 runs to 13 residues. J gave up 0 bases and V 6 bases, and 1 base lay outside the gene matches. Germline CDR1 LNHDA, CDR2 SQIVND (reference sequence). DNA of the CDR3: TGTGCCAGTAGAGGACAGGGCTCCTACGAGCAGTACTTC. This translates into CASRGQGSYEQYF.

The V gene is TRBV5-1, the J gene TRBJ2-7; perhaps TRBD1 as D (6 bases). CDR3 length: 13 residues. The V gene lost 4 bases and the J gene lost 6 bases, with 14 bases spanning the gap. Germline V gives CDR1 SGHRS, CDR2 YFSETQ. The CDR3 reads CASSVNRDFEQYF. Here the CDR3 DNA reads TGCGCCAGCAGCGTCAACAGGGATTTCGAGCAGTACTTC.

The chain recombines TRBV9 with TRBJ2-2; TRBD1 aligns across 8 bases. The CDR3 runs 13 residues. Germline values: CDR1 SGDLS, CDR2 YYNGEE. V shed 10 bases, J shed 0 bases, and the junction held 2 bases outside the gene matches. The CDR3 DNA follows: TGTGCCTGGACAGGGCCGAACACCGGGGAGCTGTTTTTT. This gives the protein CAWTGPNTGELFF.

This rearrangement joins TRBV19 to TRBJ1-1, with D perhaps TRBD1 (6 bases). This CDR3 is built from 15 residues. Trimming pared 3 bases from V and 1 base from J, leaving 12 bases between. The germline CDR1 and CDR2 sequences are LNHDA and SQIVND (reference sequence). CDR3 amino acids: CASSIKGQPNTEAFF. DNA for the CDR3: TGTGCCAGTAGTATTAAAGGACAGCCGAACACTGAAGCTTTCTTT.

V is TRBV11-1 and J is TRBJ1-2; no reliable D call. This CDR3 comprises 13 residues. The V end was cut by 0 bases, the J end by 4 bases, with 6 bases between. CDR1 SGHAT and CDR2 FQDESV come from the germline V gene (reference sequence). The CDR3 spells CASSLAGSYGYTF. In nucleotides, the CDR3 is TGTGCCAGCAGCTTAGCGGGTTCCTATGGCTACACCTTC.

The CDR3 bases are TGCGCCAGCAGTCCCCCGACAGGGTCGTTGACAGATACGCAGTATTTT. Translating gives CASSPPTGSLTDTQYF. The chain carries TRBV23-1 and TRBJ2-3, with 7 bases lining up with TRBD1. TRBV23-1 is recorded as an ORF, its role being uncertain. This CDR3 has 16 residues. Trimming took 4 bases from V and 3 from J; bases not matched to a gene: 10.

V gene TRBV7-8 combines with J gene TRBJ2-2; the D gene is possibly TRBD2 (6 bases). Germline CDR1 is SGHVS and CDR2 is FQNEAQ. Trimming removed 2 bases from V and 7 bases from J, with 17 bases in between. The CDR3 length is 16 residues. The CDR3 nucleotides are TGTGCCAGCAGCTTAAGGAGGGTCGCAATTGGCGGGGAGCTGTTTTTT. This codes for CASSLRRVAIGGELFF.

The CDR3 is CASSQGREIINEKLFF. DNA of the CDR3: TGTGCCAGCAGCCAGGGCAGGGAAATAATTAATGAAAAACTGTTTTTT. The chain carries TRBV7-9 and TRBJ1-4, with a possible D match to TRBD1 (5 bases). The germline V gene encodes CDR1 SEHNR and CDR2 FQNEAQ (reference sequence). This CDR3 has 16 residues. V shed 5 bases and J shed 4 bases, with 17 bases lying between them.